This T cell receptor beta chain comes out of a study of regulatory T cells in long-lasting Graves disease. The germline gives CDR1 MDHEN, CDR2 SYDVKM. V was trimmed by 5 bases and J by 8 bases, leaving 7 bases between them. This CDR3 spans 10 amino acids. The sample's time point: persistent/refractory GD, antithyroid drugs over 5 years with positive TRAb. The TCR library was prepared using RNA isolated from PBMCs. According to the study, TCR beta libraries were built with iRepertoire HTBI primers and CDR3-region Arm-PCR. Using its own MiXCR run on the multiplex PCR reads, TCRdb lists one record per CDR3 protein. The sample holds hundreds of thousands of distinct CDR3 sequences; about 20% are singletons and the top ten take under 9%. This clonotype was counted at least ten times.

This chain links TRBV28 with TRBJ2-7; D not resolved. This TCR was recovered from a female donor with Graves disease. The source was peripheral blood mononuclear cells (PBMCs), collected when the disease was refractory, from a patient treated with antithyroid drugs. The CDR3 region is CASSGRKQYF. The CDR3 DNA reads as TGTGCCAGCAGTGGAAGGAAGCAGTACTTC.